The clone carrying this T cell receptor (beta chain) has a handful of counts. Germline lookup yields CDR1 SGHRS and CDR2 YFSETQ. The CDR3 covers 15 residues. The data were obtained in a study of blood T cells in healthy people across ages. A second about 6 to 11 cycle PCR used barcoded and J-beta primers. TCRdb re-called the 5' RACE reads with MiXCR, one entry per CDR3 protein. This repertoire shows some 560,000 distinct CDR3 sequences, about 25% found once; its top ten account for approximately 3.5%. The same data also went into a second study, on T cells of mothers and their children. Per that study: The authors found no persistent microchimeric T cell clones.

Sequenced material: blood. The TCR sequence derives from a boy aged 2-15 years in good health. This chain connects TRBV5-1 to TRBJ2-5, with TRBD1 identical over 7 bases. Near its end, the DNA agrees better with TRBJ2-7, so the J call may be wrong. The CDR3 here is CASSKNLGQTNEQYF. The DNA for the CDR3 is TGCGCCAGCAGCAAGAACCTGGGACAGACCAACGAGCAGTACTTC.